This T cell receptor (beta chain) stems from a study of human T cells and chemical hapten exposure. The time point was: patch test 1, 2 weeks after DPC sensitization. Treatment: therapeutic diphenylcyclopropenone sensitization with weekly scalp DPC. TCRdb redid the calling of the RACE reads with MiXCR, one entry per CDR3 protein. The data contain 40,000 to 60,000 distinct CDR3 sequences, 9.3% of them singletons. V lost 4 bases, J lost 3 bases, and 28 bases lay in between. The CDR3 has 19 residues. Germline lookup yields CDR1 SGHTA and CDR2 FQGNSA. This clonotype was seen many times. Sequenced here: whole blood, sampled in connection with sensitization to the hapten diphenylcyclopropenone (DPC). This TCR was sampled from a woman in her forties or fifties with alopecia areata. Some clones in this sample may be carry-over from other donors' samples. V and J are TRBV7-2 and TRBJ2-7; TRBD1 might be the D (6 bases). The CDR3 DNA follows: TGTGCCAGCAGCTCTCGGTCGGCCGGACAGTCAATCCCCAGCTACGAGCAGTACTTC. Amino acids: CASSSRSAGQSIPSYEQYF.